The 5 T cell receptor beta chains below were found in one sample sequenced in a study of T cells in localized non-small cell lung cancer. Measured with immunoSEQ multiplex PCR; TCRdb has only the in-frame clones, and not every one. The repertoire has about 3,000 clones, around 31% of them found once; the top ten carry 12%. The specimen comprised normal lung tissue next to the tumor, sampled before any cancer treatment. The source of these receptors is a man aged 40 to 69 with stage I lung adenocarcinoma.

This clone has a handful of counts. The genes are TRBV19 and TRBJ2-4, with D tentatively TRBD1 (6 bases). The germline CDR1 and CDR2 sequences are LNHDA and SQIVND (reference sequence). The V gene lost 6 bases and the J gene lost 1 base, with 16 bases spanning the gap. There are 16 residues in the CDR3. CDR3 sequence (DNA): TGTGCCAGTAGGGACAGATACTTTACGGCCAAAAACATTCAGTACTTC. Its protein is CASRDRYFTAKNIQYF.

This sequence joins TRBV6-8 and TRBJ2-7; weak D call: TRBD1 (6 bases). Trimming removed 5 bases from V and 3 bases from J, with 20 bases in between. This CDR3 is 16 amino acids long. The germline gives CDR1 MNHGY, CDR2 SAAAGT. The CDR3 loop is CASSRTELQSYYEQYF. Here the CDR3 DNA reads TGTGCCAGCAGTAGGACAGAATTACAATCTTACTACGAGCAGTACTTC.

The rearrangement uses TRBV29-1 and TRBJ2-5; D perhaps matches TRBD2 (5 bases). The CDR3 sequence is 12 residues long. The germline V and J ends were trimmed by 3 bases and 3 bases, with 8 bases remaining between them. CDR1 is SQVTM, CDR2 ANQGSEA, per germline. CDR3 residues: CSVEGREETQYF. CDR3 nucleotide sequence: TGCAGCGTTGAGGGGAGAGAAGAGACCCAGTACTTC.

The chain couples TRBV9 to TRBJ1-5; 7 nucleotides match TRBD1. CDR1 SGDLS and CDR2 YYNGEE come from the germline V gene. Losses at the gene ends were 5 bases for V and 7 bases for J; bases not matched to a gene: 12. The CDR3 covers 15 residues. CDR3 in amino acids: CASSPPPDREQPQHF. The CDR3 region has the DNA TGTGCCAGCAGTCCTCCTCCCGACAGGGAACAGCCCCAGCATTTT.

J is TRBJ1-1 and V is TRBV12-5; D is possibly TRBD1 (5 bases). Trimming took 9 bases from V and 5 from J, leaving 16 bases between them. Germline assignment: CDR1 LGHNT and CDR2 FRNRAP. This CDR3 has 13 amino acids. The CDR3 is CASGGQLGTEAFF. CDR3 in DNA: TGTGCTAGCGGGGGTCAACTGGGTACTGAAGCTTTCTTT. Complete variable domain (other parts from reference TRBV12-5 and TRBJ1-1): DARVTQTPRHKVTEMGQEVTMRCQPILGHNTVFWYRQTMMQGLELLAYFRNRAPLDDSGMPKDRFSAEMPDATLATLKIQPSEPRDSAVYFCASGGQLGTEAFFGQGTRLTVV.